This is a list of T cell receptor beta chains from one sample in a study of vaccination and CD4 T cells after COVID-19. These receptors' targets are unknown. In TCRdb, the PCR reads were re-called with MiXCR into one record per CDR3 protein. This table has about 22,000 distinct CDR3 sequences, roughly two fifths appearing once. Sequencing used CD4+ T cells from blood, cultured in vitro, obtained about 7 months after SARS-CoV-2 vaccination. Source of these receptors: a human donor who had recovered from COVID-19. The CDR3 runs from the conserved cysteine through the conserved F or W. D genes are given only for firm matches. Expanded clones get a size class; other rows say once, few or many, or leave the size out.

j_call v_call d_call clone_size cdr3_nt cdr3_aa
TRBJ1-2 TRBV7-8 TRBD1 medium-sized TGTGCCAGCACCATACTGAACAGGGGAAACTATGGCTACACCTTC CASTILNRGNYGYTF
TRBJ2-7 TRBV6-2/TRBV6-3 . . TGTGCCAGCAAGGACGATAAGGGTCGCGGGTACGAGCAGTACTTC CASKDDKGRGYEQYF
TRBJ2-1 TRBV7-3 TRBD2 few TGTGCCAGCAGCCCAAGGGACTACCCAGGGGAGCAGTTCTTC CASSPRDYPGEQFF
TRBJ2-3 TRBV20-1 TRBD2 . TGCAGTGCTTCTACTAGCGGGGCCCCAGATACGCAGTATTTT CSASTSGAPDTQYF
TRBJ1-2 TRBV29-1 . few TGCAGCGTTAGCAGGATCCTAACTAACTATGGCTACACCTTC CSVSRILTNYGYTF
TRBJ2-1 TRBV20-1 . few TGCAGTGCTAGAGGGTCACGGAGATCGGAGCAGTTCTTC CSARGSRRSEQFF
TRBJ2-1 TRBV7-9 . . TGTGCCAGCAGCACCCCAGGGAGCTCCTACAATGAGCAGTTCTTC CASSTPGSSYNEQFF
TRBJ1-2 TRBV20-1 TRBD1 . TGCAGTGCAAGAGGGACAGTTACTAACTATGGCTACACCTTC CSARGTVTNYGYTF
TRBJ1-3 TRBV20-1 . few TGCAGTGCTAGTCGGGGGTCGCGGGACACCATATATTTT CSASRGSRDTIYF
TRBJ2-1 TRBV7-9 TRBD2 few TGTGCCAGCAGCTCCGGCTGGGGGGGTCCCTACAATGAGCAGTTCTTC CASSSGWGGPYNEQFF
TRBJ2-7 TRBV6-6 TRBD1 . TGTGCCAGCAGTTACTCCTCGTCGGGATTAGGGACAGGACGCTCCTACGAGCAGTACTTC CASSYSSSGLGTGRSYEQYF
TRBJ2-7 TRBV20-1 TRBD2 few TGCAGTGCTAGGGTAGCGGGAGGCCTCTACGAGCAGTACTTC CSARVAGGLYEQYF
TRBJ2-3 TRBV15 TRBD2 once TGTGCCACCAGCGACCCGGGACTATTAGCAGATACGCAGTATTTT CATSDPGLLADTQYF
TRBJ1-2 TRBV20-1 . few TGCAGTGCTTGGGACCCCCGGGTCTATGGCTACACCTTC CSAWDPRVYGYTF
TRBJ2-7 TRBV4-2 . medium-sized TGTGCCAGCAGCCCTACGAGACTGAGGTCCTACGAGCAGTACTTC CASSPTRLRSYEQYF
TRBJ2-5 TRBV15 . . TGTGCCACCAGCAGAGATTTAGGAGGGGCTGAGACCCAGTACTTC CATSRDLGGAETQYF
TRBJ1-5 TRBV18 TRBD1 . TGTGCCAGCTCGCCGACAGGGAACCAGCCCCAGCATTTT CASSPTGNQPQHF
TRBJ1-1 TRBV6-1 TRBD1 few TGTGCCAGCAGACGACAACAGGGGACTGAAGCTTTCTTT CASRRQQGTEAFF
TRBJ1-2 TRBV12-3/TRBV12-4 TRBD1 . TGTGCCAGTGGGACAGTCTATGGCTACACCTTC CASGTVYGYTF
TRBJ2-7 TRBV20-1 TRBD2 once TGCAGTGCGAGACTAGCGGGAGGGCCGGGCGAGCAGTACTTC CSARLAGGPGEQYF
TRBJ2-1 TRBV20-1 TRBD2 few TGCAGTGCTAGTTTGCCTAGCGGGAGGGCGGGGAATGAGCAGTTCTTC CSASLPSGRAGNEQFF
TRBJ2-3 TRBV20-1 . few TGCAGTGCTAGAGAACCTTGGGCTGATACGCAGTATTTT CSAREPWADTQYF
TRBJ2-7 TRBV6-5 TRBD2 large TGTGCCAGCAGTTCGCCGGGACTAGCGGCCCACGAGCAGTACTTC CASSSPGLAAHEQYF
TRBJ2-3 TRBV28 TRBD2 . TGTGCCAGCAGCCCTAGCGGGGGAAGCACAGATACGCAGTATTTT CASSPSGGSTDTQYF
TRBJ2-1 TRBV6-2/TRBV6-3 TRBD2 . TGTGCCAGCAGTTCCCGCACTAGCGGGGCAAGTTACAATGAGCAGTTCTTC CASSSRTSGASYNEQFF
TRBJ2-6 TRBV7-6 TRBD2 . TGTGCCAGCAGCCAAGATTTGGGGGGGGCTGGGGCCAACGTCCTGACTTTC CASSQDLGGAGANVLTF
TRBJ1-5 TRBV6-5 . few TGTGCCAGCAGTTACTCCGGACAAAATCAGCCCCAGCATTTT CASSYSGQNQPQHF
TRBJ1-1 TRBV28 . . TGTGCCAGCAGCTCTGGATATGAAGCTTTCTTT CASSSGYEAFF
TRBJ2-1 TRBV6-1 . few TGTGCCAGCAGGGGGCCCCTCTCCTACAATGAGCAGTTCTTC CASRGPLSYNEQFF
TRBJ2-5 TRBV19 . . TGTGCCAGTAGTATGAACCTCCGCCAAGAGACCCAGTACTTC CASSMNLRQETQYF
TRBJ2-3 TRBV27 . . TGTGCCAGCAGTCCAGGATGGGTCACAGATACGCAGTATTTT CASSPGWVTDTQYF
TRBJ2-1 TRBV7-2 TRBD2 few TGTGCCAGCACCCACAGTGGGGCTAGCGGGTTGTTAGAGCAGTTCTTC CASTHSGASGLLEQFF
TRBJ1-2 TRBV20-1 . medium-sized TGCAGTGCCCTGGGGGGACTTCACTATGGCTACACCTTC CSALGGLHYGYTF
TRBJ2-3 TRBV7-3 . few TGTGCCAGCAGCTTACCCGGCACAGATACGCAGTATTTT CASSLPGTDTQYF
TRBJ2-5 TRBV7-2 TRBD2 few TGTGCCAGCAGACGAGAAGGGGGTCGGGCTAGCGGGAGTTTGTTGGGAGAGACCCAGTACTTC CASRREGGRASGSLLGETQYF
TRBJ1-6 TRBV6-1 . few TGTGCCAGCAGGATGAGCGGGGATTCACCCCTCCACTTT CASRMSGDSPLHF
TRBJ2-1 TRBV6-4 . once TGTGCCAGCAGTTTACGGGGTTACAATGAGCAGTTCTTC CASSLRGYNEQFF
TRBJ2-7 TRBV6-5 . . TGTGCCAGCAGTTATATGTCTAAGCAGTACTTC CASSYMSKQYF
TRBJ2-5 TRBV11-3 TRBD2 . TGTGCCAGCAGCTTGACTAGCGGGGCCGCACTACAGTACTTC CASSLTSGAALQYF
TRBJ1-5 TRBV25-1 . . TGTGCCAGCAGTGAATTAGGTAGGGATCAGCCCCAGCATTTT CASSELGRDQPQHF
TRBJ1-5 TRBV10-1 . . TGCGCCAGCAGTGATCGGTCGGAACTTCCCCAGCCCCAGCATTTT CASSDRSELPQPQHF
TRBJ2-5 TRBV15 . . TGTGCCACCAGCAGCGGTGGTGGGGGCGGCGTGGAGACCCAGTACTTC CATSSGGGGGVETQYF
TRBJ2-3 TRBV4-3 . . TGCGCCAGCAGCCAAGATCGCAGGGTCAATACGCAGTATTTT CASSQDRRVNTQYF
TRBJ1-5 TRBV6-1 . . TGTGCCAGCAACAGGGTTGTCCATCAGCCCCAGCATTTT CASNRVVHQPQHF
TRBJ2-3 TRBV6-4 . . TGTGCCAGCAGTGACTCGGGCGGGACCACAGATACGCAGTATTTT CASSDSGGTTDTQYF
TRBJ1-2 TRBV24-1 TRBD1 . TGTGCCACCAGTGATACAGGGGGCAAGTATGGCTACACCTTC CATSDTGGKYGYTF
TRBJ2-7 TRBV4-2 . . TGTGCCAGCAGCCCTCTAGGGTCAGCCTACGAGCAGTACTTC CASSPLGSAYEQYF
TRBJ1-6 TRBV6-2/TRBV6-3 . few TGTGCCAGCAGTTCCATACAGGGCGGACCCCTCCACTTT CASSSIQGGPLHF
TRBJ2-7 TRBV30 . . TGTGCCTGGAGTGTACGTCTTTACGAGCAGTACTTC CAWSVRLYEQYF
TRBJ2-3 TRBV29-1 TRBD2 . TGCAGCGTTTCCCTAGCGGGGGGCACAGATACGCAGTATTTT CSVSLAGGTDTQYF
TRBJ2-1 TRBV18 . . TGTGCCAGCTCACCACCACACAGGGCCCAAGTCAATGAGCAGTTCTTC CASSPPHRAQVNEQFF
TRBJ1-5 TRBV2 . . TGTGCCAGCAGTGAAGATGGTTTCGGCAATCAGCCCCAGCATTTT CASSEDGFGNQPQHF
TRBJ2-5 TRBV7-2 . . TGTGCCAGCAGCTTAGCGGCAGGTGGGGAGACCCAGTACTTC CASSLAAGGETQYF
TRBJ2-3 TRBV7-3 TRBD2 . TGTGCCAGCAGCCCTGGGACTAGCGGGTCAAATACGCAGTATTTT CASSPGTSGSNTQYF